These 9 T cell receptor beta chains originate from one sample sequenced in a study of OX40 agonist ivuxolimab in advanced cancers. Data came from immunoSEQ multiplex PCR; TCRdb stores just in-frame clones and leaves some out. The sample gives approximately 69,000 clones, around 94% of which show up once; around 16% is in the top ten. The sequencing here drew on CD4+ or CD8+ T cells sorted from blood, taken in a trial of the OX40 agonist ivuxolimab. The receptors here all came from an adult with an advanced solid tumor such as melanoma, head and neck, liver or kidney cancer.

This clone was seen once. The rearrangement uses TRBV27 and TRBJ1-4; tentatively, D is TRBD1 (6 bases). The V gene lost 6 bases and the J gene lost 7 bases, with 15 bases spanning the gap. Per germline, CDR1 MNHEY and CDR2 SMNVEV (reference sequence). The CDR3 is 14 amino acids. DNA for the CDR3: TGTGCCAGCAGCCCGACCACAGGGTTTGAAAAACTGTTTTTT. Amino acids: CASSPTTGFEKLFF.

The chain joins TRBV7-9 to TRBJ2-7; 7 nucleotides match TRBD1. Looked up from germline, CDR1 is SEHNR and CDR2 is FQNEAQ (reference sequence). V dropped 4 bases and J dropped 0; count of bases not matched to a gene: 6. CDR3 length: 15 amino acids. The CDR3 bases are TGTGCCAGCAGCTCCACGACAGGGAGCTCCTACGAGCAGTACTTC. It yields the protein CASSSTTGSSYEQYF.

This clone was picked up a small number of times. The chain employs TRBV10-1 and TRBJ2-7, with 10 bases identical to TRBD1. The CDR3 totals 13 residues. Per germline, CDR1 WNHNN and CDR2 SYGVQD (reference sequence). CDR3 sequence reads: CEPRTGGKAEQYF. As DNA, the CDR3 is TGCGAACCCCGGACAGGGGGAAAAGCCGAGCAGTACTTC.

The J gene is TRBJ2-1, the V gene TRBV6-1; TRBD2 matches 7 bases. This CDR3 is 15 amino acids long. The J segment lost 3 bases and the V segment lost 3 bases, leaving 5 bases of the junction unmatched. From germline, CDR1 is MNHNS and CDR2 SASEGT. The CDR3 region has the DNA TGTGCCAGCAGTGAGGGGGGGACCTACTACAATGAGCAGTTCTTC. Residues: CASSEGGTYYNEQFF.

The chain is built from TRBV4-3 and TRBJ2-7, with 9 bases identical to TRBD2. V dropped 0 bases and J dropped 5; count of bases not matched to a gene: 14. The CDR3 has 18 residues. Germline loops: CDR1 LGHNA, CDR2 YSLEER. The CDR3 protein is CASSQERRLAGNLDEQYF. In nucleotides, the CDR3 is TGCGCCAGCAGCCAAGAACGGCGGCTAGCGGGAAATCTTGACGAGCAGTACTTC.

V gene TRBV28 combines with J gene TRBJ1-5; D ambiguous. Germline assignment: CDR1 MDHEN and CDR2 SYDVKM. This CDR3 contains 15 residues. The V and J ends lost 6 bases and 8 bases respectively, with 20 bases between them. CDR3 nucleotide sequence: TGTGCCAGCAGCAACCTAGGCCTGGCCCTAGAGCCCCAGCATTTT. Translation: CASSNLGLALEPQHF.

A few counts support this clone. The chain carries TRBV28 and TRBJ1-5; D ambiguous. Trimming shortened V by 3 bases and J by 4 bases, and 7 bases separated the two germline ends. This CDR3 is built from 13 residues. From germline, CDR1 is MDHEN and CDR2 SYDVKM. The CDR3 DNA reads TGTGCCAGCAGTTTTGAGGTAAATCAGCCCCAGCATTTT. It specifies CASSFEVNQPQHF.

The table lists this clone with a count of one. V is TRBV28 and J is TRBJ1-2; no clear D. The length of the CDR3 is 13 residues. V was clipped by 5 bases and J by 4 bases, with 11 bases between them. Germline V gives CDR1 MDHEN, CDR2 SYDVKM. Written as DNA, the CDR3 is TGTGCCAGCAGTCCTACCGCTGGCTATGGCTACACCTTC. Encoded protein: CASSPTAGYGYTF.

The chain is built from TRBV5-8 and TRBJ2-1; D is unclear. CDR3 size: 17 residues. Germline V gene lookup returns CDR1 SGHTS and CDR2 YDEGEE. Trimming took 4 bases from V and 3 from J, leaving 20 bases between them. The CDR3 DNA sequence: TGTGCCAGCAGCACAGATAGAGACACCGTGAGCTACAATGAGCAGTTCTTC. Its translation is CASSTDRDTVSYNEQFF.